A single sample gave rise to the 21 T cell receptor beta chains below, sequenced in a study of technical replicates of blood from a few donors. Here immunoSEQ multiplex PCR was the method, and the copy in TCRdb shows in-frame clones only, minus some. The sample includes approximately 94,000 clones, about 95% of them seen just once. The sample comprised T cells isolated from PBMCs. Every receptor here comes from a human donor in good health.

The V and J genes are TRBV7-8 and TRBJ2-2; 8 nucleotides match TRBD2. V was clipped by 5 bases and J by 4 bases; unmatched bases: 6. Germline CDR1 and CDR2: SGHVS and FQNEAQ. This CDR3 is 15 amino acids long. The chain's CDR3 is CASSPSGSFTGELFF. The CDR3 bases are TGTGCCAGCAGCCCAAGCGGGAGCTTCACCGGGGAGCTGTTTTTT.

This chain connects TRBV19 to TRBJ2-5; 8 bases match TRBD1. There are 15 residues in the CDR3. With V trimmed by 5 bases and J by 2 bases, 7 bases remained unmatched. Germline CDR1 and CDR2: LNHDA and SQIVND (reference sequence). This chain's CDR3 is CASSSGQGGQETQYF. The DNA of the CDR3 is TGTGCCAGTAGTTCTGGACAGGGTGGACAAGAGACCCAGTACTTC.

This CDR3 reads CASSSPGLDTQYF. The CDR3 DNA reads as TGTGCCAGCAGTTCCCCAGGGCTAGATACGCAGTATTTT. J is TRBJ2-3 and V is TRBV6-5, with D perhaps matching TRBD1 (5 bases). V lost 4 bases and J lost 5, with 10 bases in between. Per germline, CDR1 MNHEY and CDR2 SVGAGI. CDR3 length: 13 residues.

A few counts support this clone. The chain joins TRBV11-2 to TRBJ1-1, with 9 bases lining up with TRBD1. This CDR3 contains 17 residues. The V gene end was trimmed by 5 bases and the J gene end by 2 bases; junction bases not matched to a gene: 12. The V gene's germline CDR1 is SGHAT and CDR2 FQNNGV. Written as DNA, the CDR3 is TGTGCCAGCAGCGCACAGACAGGGGGAGGTAAAAACACTGAAGCTTTCTTT. As protein: CASSAQTGGGKNTEAFF.

This chain links TRBV5-1 with TRBJ1-3; D unclear. Deletions cut 0 bases from V and 4 bases from J, with 8 bases between. Germline V gene data show CDR1 as SGHRS and CDR2 as YFSETQ. The CDR3 spans 14 residues. The CDR3, as DNA: TGCGCCAGCAGCTTGGGGGCCCAGGGAAACACCATATATTTT. Amino acids: CASSLGAQGNTIYF.

This clone was observed once. The chain carries TRBV5-6 and TRBJ1-1; TRBD1 aligns across 7 bases. The germline gives CDR1 SGHDT, CDR2 YYEEEE. The CDR3 consists of 14 residues. V lost 4 bases to trimming and J lost 5 bases; unmatched junction nucleotides: 8. CDR3 sequence (DNA): TGTGCCAGCAGCGGCATACAGGGGAGGACTGAAGCTTTCTTT. Translating it yields CASSGIQGRTEAFF.

The CDR3 DNA reads as TGTGCCAGCAGCCGTGACAGGGGGAACACTGAAGCTTTCTTT. This gives the protein CASSRDRGNTEAFF. The chain is built from TRBV13 and TRBJ1-1; 8 bases are shared with TRBD1. This CDR3 region has 14 residues. After removal of 5 bases from V and 1 base from J, the junction contained 3 bases not matched to a gene. Germline loops: CDR1 PRHDT, CDR2 FYEKMQ (reference sequence).

The rearrangement links TRBV18 to TRBJ1-5, with 11 bases matching TRBD1. The CDR3 has 14 amino acids. CDR1 and CDR2 (germline): KGHSH, LQKENI. V shed 3 bases, J shed 7 bases, and the junction held 2 bases outside the gene matches. The DNA of the CDR3 is TGTGCCAGCTCACCGGGACAGGGGGTGCAGCCCCAGCATTTT. It encodes CASSPGQGVQPQHF.

The J gene is TRBJ2-4, the V gene TRBV4-3; TRBD2 matches at 9 bases. The ends lost 1 base at V and 3 bases at J; junction bases unmatched: 7. Germline loops: CDR1 LGHNA, CDR2 YSLEER. The CDR3 contains 17 residues. CDR3 loop: CASSQGYQREVKNIQYF. The CDR3 DNA reads as TGCGCCAGCAGCCAAGGATACCAGCGGGAGGTCAAAAACATTCAGTACTTC.

The chain carries TRBV5-1 and TRBJ1-1; D gene uncertain. Germline CDR1 is SGHRS and CDR2 is YFSETQ. The ends were cut back, 0 bases at V and 3 bases at J, with 6 bases in the middle. The CDR3 runs 13 residues. The CDR3 DNA follows: TGCGCCAGCAGCTTGGTACAGTACACTGAAGCTTTCTTT. This sequence encodes CASSLVQYTEAFF.

V and J are TRBV5-1 and TRBJ2-2, with 8 bases matching TRBD2. The CDR3 totals 17 residues. CDR1 and CDR2 (germline): SGHRS, YFSETQ. V shed 0 bases, J shed 6 bases, and the junction held 10 bases outside the gene matches. The CDR3 region has the DNA TGCGCCAGCAGCTTGGATCCAAACCGGGGACTAGCCGGGGAGCTGTTTTTT. This gives the protein CASSLDPNRGLAGELFF.

The genes are TRBV11-2 and TRBJ2-3; D perhaps matches TRBD2 (6 bases). CDR1 SGHAT and CDR2 FQNNGV come from the germline V gene. The V gene lost 5 bases and the J gene lost 5 bases, with 17 bases spanning the gap. The CDR3 covers 15 residues. Here the CDR3 reads CASSPHILAQDTQYF. The CDR3 DNA sequence: TGTGCCAGCAGCCCACATATACTAGCCCAAGATACGCAGTATTTT.

The chain's CDR3 is CSVEDTSSYEQYF. In DNA form, the CDR3 reads TGCAGCGTTGAAGACACTAGCTCCTACGAGCAGTACTTC. The chain has TRBV29-1 and TRBJ2-7, with a weak D call TRBD2 (5 bases). Germline V gene sequence: CDR1 SQVTM, CDR2 ANQGSEA. CDR3 length: 13 residues. Deletions cut 0 bases from V and 0 bases from J, with 6 bases between.

The CDR3 sequence is CASSDGTSGSSTYEQYF. CDR3 DNA sequence: TGTGCCAGCAGCGACGGGACTAGCGGATCATCTACCTACGAGCAGTACTTC. The V call is TRBV9, the J call TRBJ2-7, with TRBD2 matching 11 bases. Trimming removed 3 bases from V and 2 bases from J; junction bases left unmatched: 10. The V gene's germline CDR1 is SGDLS and CDR2 YYNGEE. CDR3 length: 17 amino acids.

The chain is built from TRBV9 and TRBJ2-6; D gene uncertain. Germline lookup yields CDR1 SGDLS and CDR2 YYNGEE. The V end was cut by 3 bases, the J end by 0 bases, with 4 bases between. This CDR3 spans 14 amino acids. The CDR3 nucleotides are TGTGCCAGCAGCGCAATCTCTGGGGCCAACGTCCTGACTTTC. This sequence encodes CASSAISGANVLTF.

This clone has only a few counts. The chain combines TRBV4-2 with TRBJ2-3, with D possibly being TRBD1 (6 bases). CDR3 length equals 15 residues. Germline CDR1 LGHNA, CDR2 YNFKEQ. Between the trimmed V and J ends, which lost 4 bases and 3 bases, there was a span of 14 bases. The CDR3 loop is CASSLGGANTDTQYF. The CDR3 DNA reads TGTGCCAGCAGCCTAGGGGGAGCCAATACAGATACGCAGTATTTT.

This clone was counted only a few times. The chain carries TRBV25-1 and TRBJ2-2; TRBD2 might be the D (6 bases). This CDR3 region has 14 residues. V was trimmed by 4 bases and J by 3 bases, leaving 9 bases between them. Per germline, CDR1 MGHDK and CDR2 SYGVNS. The CDR3 bases are TGTGCCAGCAGTGGGGACTTTTACACCGGGGAGCTGTTTTTT. It is translated as CASSGDFYTGELFF. Using reference TRBV25-1 and TRBJ2-2 for the parts outside the CDR3, the full variable domain is EADIYQTPRYLVIGTGKKITLECSQTMGHDKMYWYQQDPGMELHLIHYSYGVNSTEKGDLSSESTVSRIRTEHFPLTLESARPSHTSQYLCASSGDFYTGELFFGEGSRLTVL.

The chain joins TRBV7-9 to TRBJ2-1, with 11 bases matching TRBD1. Germline V gene sequence: CDR1 SEHNR, CDR2 FQNEAQ (reference sequence). The CDR3 has 16 amino acids. Germline trimming cut 6 bases from V and 4 bases from J; bases unmatched to any gene: 8. The CDR3 loop reads CASSRPGTGGYNEQFF. CDR3 sequence (DNA): TGTGCCAGCAGTAGACCCGGGACAGGGGGATACAATGAGCAGTTCTTC.

This clone was recorded a few times. V usage is TRBV5-1 and J usage is TRBJ2-7, with 9 positions matching TRBD2. The germline V gene has CDR1 SGHRS and CDR2 YFSETQ. This CDR3 has 16 residues. The V gene end was trimmed by 2 bases and the J gene end by 3 bases; junction bases not matched to a gene: 9. This chain's CDR3 is CASSFGSGRQGYEQYF. The CDR3 region has the DNA TGCGCCAGCAGCTTTGGTAGCGGGAGACAGGGCTACGAGCAGTACTTC.

This clone was recorded only once. The rearrangement joins TRBV25-1 to TRBJ2-5, with TRBD2 matching over 10 bases. CDR3 length: 14 amino acids. Germline V gene sequence: CDR1 MGHDK, CDR2 SYGVNS. Trimming removed 1 base from V and 7 bases from J; junction bases left unmatched: 3. CDR3 nucleotide sequence: TGTGCCAGCAGTGAATTGCTAGCGGGAGCGACCCAGTACTTC. Amino acids: CASSELLAGATQYF. Filled out from reference TRBV25-1 and TRBJ2-5, the complete variable domain reads EADIYQTPRYLVIGTGKKITLECSQTMGHDKMYWYQQDPGMELHLIHYSYGVNSTEKGDLSSESTVSRIRTEHFPLTLESARPSHTSQYLCASSELLAGATQYFGPGTRLLVL.

The chain combines TRBV2 with TRBJ1-2; D not certain. Trimming removed 11 bases at V and 4 bases at J, with 14 bases between. Germline CDR1 is SNHLY and CDR2 is FYNNEI. This CDR3 has 12 residues. The CDR3 DNA sequence: TGTGCCCGAGAGTACGAGCCCTATGGCTACACCTTC. It encodes CAREYEPYGYTF.